This T cell receptor beta chain derives from a study of identical twins (dated by TCRdb to the mid-2010s). A note on the overall study: To test whether fetal clonotypes persist, the study used deep sequencing on TCR alpha and beta repertoires from monozygotic twins, unrelated adults of various ages, and cord blood. To rule out contamination, the twin experiments were replicated at different times with different library preparation protocols. General findings and caveats noted by the study authors: Fewer insertions were carried by abundant cord blood beta clonotypes, a similar but weaker trend appeared in young adult naive repertoires, and no such trend appeared in memory repertoires. In monozygotic twins, out-of-frame TCR alpha sharing was systematically underestimated by recombination models, although the models agreed with sharing between unrelated individuals. Invariant T cells such as MAIT and iNKT could partly confound zero-insertion analyses, though diverse VJ usage argued against this for most clonotypes. Compared with coincidental sharing between unrelated individuals, out-of-frame TCR alpha sequences shared between twins showed an excess of sequences with low generation probability. Because the same donors could not be followed over many years, conclusions were based on cross-sectional statistical analysis. Excess twin sharing in beta out-of-frame sequences was weaker because fewer shared sequences lowered the signal-to-noise ratio.

Every donor in the study was a healthy Caucasian. Libraries were built with 5' RACE. Sequenced on an Illumina HiSeq 2000. Template switching added a universal primer binding site, and the final cDNA carried a unique molecular identifier that allowed TCR cDNA molecules to be counted accurately. Specific primers in the conserved constant-segment region were used to synthesize first-strand cDNA for TCR alpha and beta chains. To control for contamination, every cDNA library carried two barcodes: a SMART-Mk sample barcode plus Illumina barcodes. Two successive PCR steps introduced TruSeq adapter sequences along with Illumina sample barcodes. TCR alpha and beta cDNA libraries were sequenced on the Illumina HiSeq platform with custom primers. For the original study's pipeline: Raw reads were processed with MiGEC to extract unique molecular identifiers, and MiXCR was used to determine CDR3 positions. For each individual, recombination models were inferred using an EM algorithm with the repgenHMM and IGoR tools. Shared clonotypes were analyzed with the tcR package in R, and sharing was normalized by the product of cloneset sizes. To study raw recombination free of thymic and clonal selection effects, out-of-frame nonproductive sequences were analyzed. TCRdb reprocessing: public reads trimmed at Q25 with fastp, clones called with MiXCR, in-frame beta chains kept. CDR3 protein duplicates are merged, each entry listing the most common genes and DNA. TCRdb's processing, not the study's, gives the V and J calls here. The sample table records approximately 1.8 million distinct CDR3 sequences; around a third of these occur just once. The biggest ten clones account for 0.25% to 0.3% of the sample.

About this clonotype itself: Its antigen remains undetermined. The input lacks base qualities; no much larger clone sits a single base away.

CDR1 and CDR2 were assigned from the germline V gene (reference sequence) as MNHEY and SMNVEV. Cut back by 0 bases and 6 bases, the V and J ends lie 14 bases apart. There are 15 amino acids in the CDR3, from cysteine to phenylalanine inclusive. Of all the DNA, just the CDR3 is kept, 45 bases in frame from base 1. Recombination connected TRBV27 to TRBJ1-2; a tentative D call is TRBD1 (6 bases match). Sample: cord blood. This TCR derives from a newborn girl in good health. The CDR3 region has the sequence CASSLSVGQLNGYTF. The DNA sequence reads TGTGCCAGCAGTTTATCAGTCGGACAGCTAAATGGCTACACCTTC.